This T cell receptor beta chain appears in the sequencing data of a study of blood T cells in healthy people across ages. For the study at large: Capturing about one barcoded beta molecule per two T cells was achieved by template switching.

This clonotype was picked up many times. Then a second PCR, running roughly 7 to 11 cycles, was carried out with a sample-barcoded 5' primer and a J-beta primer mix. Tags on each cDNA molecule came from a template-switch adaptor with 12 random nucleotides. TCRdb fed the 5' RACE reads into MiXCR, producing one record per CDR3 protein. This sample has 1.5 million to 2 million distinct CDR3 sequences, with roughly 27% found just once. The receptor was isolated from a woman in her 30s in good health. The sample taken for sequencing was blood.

This CDR3 is CASSLTGGRNQPQHF. CDR3 DNA: TGTGCCAGCAGTTTAACAGGCGGGAGGAATCAGCCCCAGCATTTT. The chain couples TRBV12-3 or TRBV12-4 to TRBJ1-5, with TRBD1 as a possible D gene (5 bases). Deletions cut 2 bases from V and 4 bases from J, with 12 bases between. The CDR3 is made up of 15 amino acids.